This T cell receptor beta chain came from a study of response to subunit inactivated influenza vaccine. The CDR3 spans 18 residues. Germline values: CDR1 MNHEY, CDR2 SVGAGI. The ends lost 0 bases at V and 4 bases at J; junction bases unmatched: 11. TCRdb re-analysed the RT-PCR reads in MiXCR, keeping a single row per CDR3 protein. The data show 500,000 to 600,000 distinct CDR3 sequences, approximately 15% seen once. Points from the study as a whole: The authors proposed limited new T cell recruitment per seasonal influenza vaccination.

In regard to this clonotype: Its antigen is still unknown.

The chain links TRBV6-5 to TRBJ2-1; 8 nucleotides align to TRBD2. The sequences come from CD4+ T cells sorted from PBMCs, collected around 25 months after vaccination. This sequence originates from a man aged 50 to 75 who received an inactivated influenza vaccine. DNA of the CDR3: TGTGCCAGCAGTTACTCCCACCGAAGCGGGAGCCAATACAATGAGCAGTTCTTC. It yields the protein CASSYSHRSGSQYNEQFF.